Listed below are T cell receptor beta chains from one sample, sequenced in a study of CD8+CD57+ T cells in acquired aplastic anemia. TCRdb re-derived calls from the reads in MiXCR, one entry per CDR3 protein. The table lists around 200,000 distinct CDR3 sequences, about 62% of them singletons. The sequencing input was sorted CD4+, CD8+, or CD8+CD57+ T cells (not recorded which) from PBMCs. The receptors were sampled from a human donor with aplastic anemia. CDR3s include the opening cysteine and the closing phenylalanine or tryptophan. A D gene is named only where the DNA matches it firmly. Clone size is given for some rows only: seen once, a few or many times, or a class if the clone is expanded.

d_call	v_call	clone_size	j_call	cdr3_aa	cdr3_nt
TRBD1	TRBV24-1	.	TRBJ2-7	CATRPRDRGVGEQYF	TGTGCCACCAGACCTCGGGACAGGGGAGTGGGCGAGCAGTACTTC
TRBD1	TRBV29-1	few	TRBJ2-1	CSVPWDRDDEQFF	TGCAGCGTCCCCTGGGACAGGGACGATGAGCAGTTCTTC
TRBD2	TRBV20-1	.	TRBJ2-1	CSARDLWTSRDNEQFF	TGCAGTGCTAGAGATTTATGGACTAGCCGGGACAATGAGCAGTTCTTC
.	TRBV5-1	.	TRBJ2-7	CASSLGFGVTYEQYF	TGCGCCAGCAGCTTGGGTTTCGGGGTAACCTACGAGCAGTACTTC
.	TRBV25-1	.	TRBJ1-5	CASSSLDQPQHF	TGTGCCAGCAGTTCCCTTGATCAGCCCCAGCATTTT
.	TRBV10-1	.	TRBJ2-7	CASSAADSRASYEQYF	TGCGCCAGCAGTGCCGCGGACAGCCGGGCGTCCTACGAGCAGTACTTC
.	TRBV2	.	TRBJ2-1	CASSDLGGYEQFF	TGTGCCAGCAGTGATCTTGGGGGCTATGAGCAGTTCTTC
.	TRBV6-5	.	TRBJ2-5	CASSYSTSRVGETQYF	TGTGCCAGCAGTTACTCGACGTCTAGGGTTGGAGAGACCCAGTACTTC
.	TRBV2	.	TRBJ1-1	CAIHRDTNTEAFF	TGTGCCATCCACCGGGACACGAACACTGAAGCTTTCTTT
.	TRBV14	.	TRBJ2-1	CASSQDSKQFF	TGTGCCAGCAGCCAAGACAGCAAGCAGTTCTTC